This paragraph covers one T cell receptor beta chain sequence. This entry is derived from a study of blood T cell repertoires in COVID-19. Method: immunoSEQ multiplex PCR; TCRdb's copy keeps in-frame clones and lacks some. Of around 300,000 clones in the sample, 83% were seen once. Germline CDR1 LNHDA, CDR2 SQIVND (reference sequence). The CDR3 is 15 residues long. The V gene end was trimmed by 6 bases and the J gene end by 4 bases; junction bases not matched to a gene: 6. Sequenced: peripheral blood. V gene TRBV19 combines with J gene TRBJ2-3; 11 nucleotides match TRBD2. This sequence was found in a woman aged 45-65 years who had recovered from COVID-19. The chain's CDR3 is CASRRLAGKADTQYF. As DNA, the CDR3 is TGTGCCAGTAGGAGACTAGCGGGGAAGGCAGATACGCAGTATTTT.